The text below deals with one T cell receptor beta chain. TCRdb's copy holds only in-frame clones and misses some; the assay was immunoSEQ multiplex PCR. The sample carries roughly 250,000 clones, 87% recorded once. This record comes from a study of blood T cell repertoires in COVID-19. Overall study: The United States, Italy and Spain were the sources of the acute and convalescent COVID-19 samples. T cells, B-cell-depleted T cells, or PBMCs provided the cDNA or gDNA that served as material.

Specimen: PBMCs or T cells enriched from blood (not recorded which). The sequence was collected from a woman aged 30 to 39 with acute COVID-19.

CDR3 amino acids: CASSFGTGTTNTGELFF. In nucleotides, the CDR3 is TGTGCCAGCAGTTTTGGGACAGGGACTACGAACACCGGGGAGCTGTTTTTT. The chain combines TRBV27 with TRBJ2-2, with 9 bases aligning to TRBD1. V shed 3 bases, J shed 0 bases, and the junction held 5 bases outside the gene matches. Germline CDR1 reads MNHEY; CDR2 reads SMNVEV (reference sequence). This CDR3 is 17 amino acids long.